This TCR beta chain was sequenced during a study of OX40 agonist ivuxolimab in advanced cancers. As concerns this clone: Its matching antigen is unknown.

The V gene lost 3 bases and the J gene lost 6 bases, with 6 bases spanning the gap. The CDR3 is 11 amino acids. Germline V gene lookup returns CDR1 SQVTM and CDR2 ANQGSEA. Method: immunoSEQ multiplex PCR; TCRdb's copy keeps in-frame clones and lacks some. The data contain about 38,000 clones, about 92% of them seen just once; the ten biggest clones take up about a tenth. Study-wide points: The CD4+ and CD8+ T cells in the blood had expanded clonally by week 6 at 0.1 to 3.0 mg/kg.

The sequencing used CD4+ or CD8+ T cells sorted from blood, collected in a trial of the OX40 agonist ivuxolimab. This chain links TRBV29-1 with TRBJ2-1; D remains unclear. The TCR originated in an adult with an advanced solid tumor such as melanoma, head and neck, liver or kidney cancer. CDR3 coding DNA: TGCAGCGTTGATTCAGTCAATGAGCAGTTCTTC. Translated, it gives CSVDSVNEQFF.